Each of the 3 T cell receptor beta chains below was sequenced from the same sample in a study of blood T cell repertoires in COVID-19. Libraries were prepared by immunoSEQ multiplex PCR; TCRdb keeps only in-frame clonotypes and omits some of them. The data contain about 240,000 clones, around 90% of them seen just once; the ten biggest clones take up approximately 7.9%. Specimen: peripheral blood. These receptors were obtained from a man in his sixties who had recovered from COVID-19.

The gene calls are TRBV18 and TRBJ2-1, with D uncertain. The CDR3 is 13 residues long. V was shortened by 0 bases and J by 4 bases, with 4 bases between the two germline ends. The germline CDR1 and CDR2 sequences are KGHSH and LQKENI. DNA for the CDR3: TGTGCCAGCTCACCACCGAGTTACAATGAGCAGTTCTTC. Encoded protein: CASSPPSYNEQFF. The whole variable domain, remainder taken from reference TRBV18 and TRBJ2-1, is NAGVMQNPRHLVRRRGQEARLRCSPMKGHSHVYWYRQLPEEGLKFMVYLQKENIIDESGMPKERFSAEFPKEGPSILRIQQVVRGDSAAYFCASSPPSYNEQFFGPGTRLTVL.

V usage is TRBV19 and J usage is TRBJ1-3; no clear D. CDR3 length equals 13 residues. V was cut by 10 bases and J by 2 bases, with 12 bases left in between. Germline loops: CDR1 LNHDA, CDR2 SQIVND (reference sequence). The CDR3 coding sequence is TGTGCCACCGGGTCCCTTACTGGAAACACCATATATTTT. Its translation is CATGSLTGNTIYF.

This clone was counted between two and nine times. This CDR3 is CASAQEAPDTQYF. CDR3 nucleotide sequence: TGTGCCAGCGCCCAGGAGGCCCCGGATACGCAGTATTTT. The rearrangement links TRBV19 to TRBJ2-3; D perhaps matches TRBD2 (5 bases). The CDR3 covers 13 residues. The germline V gene encodes CDR1 LNHDA and CDR2 SQIVND (reference sequence). V lost 9 bases, J lost 6 bases, and 16 bases lay in between.